This T cell receptor (beta chain) was retrieved from a study of radiation and T cells in renal cell carcinoma. Study summary: Nephrectomy followed 15 Gy stereotactic body radiation by 4 weeks. Findings and limits, study-wide: In blood, top tumor clones expanded by 2 weeks, shrinking by 4.

Indicated time point: blood 2 weeks post-SBRT. This sample's treatment: 15 Gy SBRT to primary tumor, nephrectomy 4 weeks later. After SBRT, blood was collected at 2 and 4 weeks, plus baseline. This renal cell carcinoma was of the clear cell type. Germline V gene data show CDR1 as MNHEY and CDR2 as SVGAGI. The ends were cut back, 6 bases at V and 7 bases at J, with 22 bases in the middle. This CDR3 has 15 amino acids. Sequenced by immunoSEQ multiplex PCR; TCRdb stores in-frame clones only, minus some. Of roughly 75,000 clones in the sample, 82% were seen once. A word on this clone: No antigen is known for it.

This chain connects TRBV6-5 to TRBJ2-7; D is possibly TRBD2 (6 bases). This sample comprised blood, obtained from a patient whose treatment included radiotherapy and nephrectomy. The clonotype originates from a man in his fifties or sixties with renal cell carcinoma. The chain's CDR3 is CASRLRAGFGGEQYF. CDR3 sequence (DNA): TGTGCCAGCAGGTTACGCGCAGGGTTCGGGGGAGAGCAGTACTTC.